The 27 T cell receptor beta chains in this list originate from one sample, sequenced in a study of early T cells in non-severe SARS-CoV-2 infection. TCRdb reanalysed the 5' RACE reads using MiXCR and keeps one entry per CDR3 protein. The sample has some 98,000 distinct CDR3 sequences; about 11% are singletons. The sequenced sample consisted of whole blood. All receptors derive from an adult who was a healthcare worker with PCR-confirmed SARS-CoV-2 infection or an uninfected control (not recorded which).

The chain joins TRBV28 to TRBJ2-7; no firm D call. This CDR3 region has 13 residues. The germline V gene has CDR1 MDHEN and CDR2 SYDVKM. V lost 4 bases, J lost 4 bases, and 11 bases lay in between. The CDR3 DNA follows: TGTGCCAGCAGTTCCCCCCAGGTTTACGAGCAGTACTTC. Protein: CASSSPQVYEQYF.

This clonotype was counted ten times or more. CDR3: CASNILGAPDTQYF. CDR3 bases: TGTGCCAGCAACATTCTCGGGGCTCCAGATACGCAGTATTTT. J is TRBJ2-3 and V is TRBV2; D possibly uses TRBD1 or TRBD2 (5 bases each). The CDR3 length is 14 residues. V was shortened by 7 bases and J by 4 bases, with 15 bases between the two germline ends. CDR1 SNHLY and CDR2 FYNNEI come from the germline V gene.

The sample holds many counts of this clonotype. CDR3 in DNA: TGTGCCAGCTCACCGTCCTCCGGGGCCAACGTCCTGACTTTC. Protein sequence: CASSPSSGANVLTF. The chain carries TRBV18 and TRBJ2-6; D call uncertain. Germline V CDR1 and CDR2: KGHSH, LQKENI. The CDR3 totals 14 residues. Trimming removed 3 bases from V and 4 bases from J, with 7 bases in between.

The V call is TRBV2, the J call TRBJ1-1; 9 bases are shared with TRBD1. Germline-derived CDR1 and CDR2 are SNHLY and FYNNEI. The CDR3 contains 13 residues. J lost 7 bases, V lost 5 bases, and 5 bases had no gene match. As DNA, the CDR3 is TGTGCCAGCAGTCCTGACAGGGGGAATGAAGCTTTCTTT. This gives the protein CASSPDRGNEAFF.

There are many counts of this clonotype. The CDR3 nucleotides are TGTGCCAGCAGCTTAGGTCGGGGCGGATCATACGAGCAGTACTTC. Translated: CASSLGRGGSYEQYF. The chain combines TRBV13 with TRBJ2-7; TRBD1 or TRBD2 may be the D gene (5 bases each). The CDR3 consists of 15 residues. V lost 0 bases, J lost 4 bases, and 13 bases lay in between. Germline CDR1 reads PRHDT; CDR2 reads FYEKMQ (reference sequence). The whole variable domain, remainder taken from reference TRBV13 and TRBJ2-7, is AAGVIQSPRHLIKEKRETATLKCYPIPRHDTVYWYQQGPGQDPQFLISFYEKMQSDKGSIPDRFSAQQFSDYHSELNMSSLELGDSALYFCASSLGRGGSYEQYFGPGTRLTVT.

This clonotype has at least ten counts. The chain couples TRBV20-1 to TRBJ2-1; D possibly corresponds to TRBD1 (7 bases). The CDR3 contains 13 residues. Per germline, CDR1 DFQATT and CDR2 SNEGSKA (reference sequence). This CDR3 reads CSARGDPYNEQFF. The CDR3 bases are TGCAGCGCCAGGGGGGACCCCTACAATGAGCAGTTCTTC.

This clonotype was observed a few times. The V gene is TRBV2, the J gene TRBJ1-5; D might be TRBD1 (5 bases). Germline CDR1 is SNHLY and CDR2 is FYNNEI. This CDR3 is built from 16 residues. V lost 5 bases and J lost 0, with 14 bases in between. CDR3 sequence: CASSTPGSGSNQPQHF. CDR3 DNA sequence: TGTGCCAGCAGTACGCCAGGGTCTGGTAGCAATCAGCCCCAGCATTTT. Based on the CDR3 plus reference TRBV2 and TRBJ1-5, the full variable domain is EPEVTQTPSHQVTQMGQEVILRCVPISNHLYFYWYRQILGQKVEFLVSFYNNEISEKSEIFDDQFSVERPDGSNFTLKIRSTKLEDSAMYFCASSTPGSGSNQPQHFGDGTRLSIL.

This clonotype has a count of ten or more. This chain joins TRBV6-6 and TRBJ2-5, with TRBD2 matching 7 bases. The length of the CDR3 is 13 residues. J gave up 2 bases and V 6 bases, and 3 bases lay outside the gene matches. Germline V lookup: CDR1 MNHNY, CDR2 SVGAGI (reference sequence). CDR3 residues: CASRPLAQETQYF. For the CDR3, the DNA is TGTGCCAGCAGACCACTAGCGCAAGAGACCCAGTACTTC.

The chain has TRBV18 and TRBJ1-6; tentatively, D is TRBD1 (5 bases). Per germline, CDR1 KGHSH and CDR2 LQKENI. The V end was cut by 3 bases, the J end by 7 bases, with 10 bases between. The CDR3 has 14 amino acids. Here the CDR3 reads CASSPGGMNSPLHF. The CDR3 nucleotides read TGTGCCAGCTCACCGGGGGGTATGAATTCACCCCTCCACTTT. Full variable domain (missing parts from reference TRBV18 and TRBJ1-6): NAGVMQNPRHLVRRRGQEARLRCSPMKGHSHVYWYRQLPEEGLKFMVYLQKENIIDESGMPKERFSAEFPKEGPSILRIQQVVRGDSAAYFCASSPGGMNSPLHFGNGTRLTVT.

The chain joins TRBV18 to TRBJ1-1; D is possibly TRBD1 (5 bases). This CDR3 region has 16 residues. The V and J ends lost 3 bases and 1 base respectively, with 15 bases between them. CDR1 and CDR2 (germline): KGHSH, LQKENI. The CDR3 nucleotides are TGTGCCAGCTCACCCCTGGGGGGGGAGAGGAACACTGAAGCTTTCTTT. Protein sequence: CASSPLGGERNTEAFF.

In its sample, this clonotype was seen a few times. V gene TRBV20-1 combines with J gene TRBJ2-6; D gene ambiguous. The germline V and J ends were trimmed by 6 bases and 0 bases, with 18 bases remaining between them. The CDR3 runs to 17 residues. Germline V CDR1 and CDR2: DFQATT, SNEGSKA (reference sequence). DNA for the CDR3: TGCAGTGCAAGGAAGAGCCAGGAGATCTCTGGGGCCAACGTCCTGACTTTC. This encodes CSARKSQEISGANVLTF.

This sequence joins TRBV7-3 and TRBJ2-7; D unclear. V shed 0 bases and J shed 7 bases, with 4 bases lying between them. Germline CDR1 is SGHTA and CDR2 is FQGTGA. CDR3 length equals 11 residues. The CDR3 nucleotides read TGTGCCAGCAGCTTAACGGAAGAGCAGTACTTC. The encoded protein is CASSLTEEQYF. The full variable domain, with the rest looked up from reference TRBV7-3 and TRBJ2-7, is GAGVSQTPSNKVTEKGKYVELRCDPISGHTALYWYRQSLGQGPEFLIYFQGTGAADDSGLPNDRFFAVRPEGSVSTLKIQRTERGDSAVYLCASSLTEEQYFGPGTRLTVT.

V gene TRBV2 combines with J gene TRBJ1-1, with TRBD1 identical over 12 bases. The CDR3 loop spans 15 amino acids. The trim removed 6 bases at V and 3 bases at J, leaving 5 bases unmatched. Germline V gene lookup returns CDR1 SNHLY and CDR2 FYNNEI. CDR3 DNA sequence: TGTGCCAGCAGGGGACAGGGGGCAAGGGACACTGAAGCTTTCTTT. It yields the protein CASRGQGARDTEAFF.

This clonotype has ten or more counts. V usage is TRBV9 and J usage is TRBJ2-7; 11 bases are shared with TRBD1. Germline assignment: CDR1 SGDLS and CDR2 YYNGEE. After removal of 0 bases from V and 0 bases from J, the junction contained 5 bases not matched to a gene. The CDR3 is 17 amino acids. CDR3 DNA: TGTGCCAGCAGCGTAGGAGGAGGGACAGGGGGCTCCTACGAGCAGTACTTC. As protein: CASSVGGGTGGSYEQYF.

This chain uses TRBV7-3 with TRBJ1-1, with D hard to call. The V gene's germline CDR1 is SGHTA and CDR2 FQGTGA. This CDR3 region has 13 residues. Deletions cut 5 bases from V and 1 base from J, with 8 bases between. CDR3 coding DNA: TGTGCCAGCAGCGAAGGATCGAACACTGAAGCTTTCTTT. Its translation is CASSEGSNTEAFF.

The table lists this clonotype with a few counts. The chain uses TRBV29-1 and TRBJ2-6; a weak D match, TRBD2 (5 bases). The V end was cut by 5 bases, the J end by 0 bases, with 8 bases between. This CDR3 comprises 14 residues. Germline V gene lookup returns CDR1 SQVTM and CDR2 ANQGSEA. CDR3 nucleotide sequence: TGCAGCGTTCAAGGGAGCTCTGGGGCCAACGTCCTGACTTTC. Translated: CSVQGSSGANVLTF.

The chain joins TRBV3-1 to TRBJ1-5, with no clear D. Trimming stripped 1 base from V and 3 bases from J, with 7 bases between. This CDR3 has 14 residues. Germline CDR1 is LGHDT and CDR2 is YNNKEL (reference sequence). CDR3 loop: CASSQGIDNQPQHF. The CDR3 DNA reads TGTGCCAGCAGCCAAGGCATCGACAATCAGCCCCAGCATTTT.

This clonotype was detected only a few times. DNA for the CDR3: TGCGCCAGCAGCTTGGTAATAGGAGGGGACACTGAAGCTTTCTTT. It codes for CASSLVIGGDTEAFF. The rearrangement links TRBV5-1 to TRBJ1-1; a weak D match, TRBD1 (5 bases). Per the germline V gene, CDR1 is SGHRS and CDR2 is YFSETQ. The V gene lost 0 bases and the J gene lost 3 bases, with 12 bases spanning the gap. The CDR3 is made up of 15 amino acids. The full variable domain, in which reference TRBV5-1 and TRBJ1-1 provide the parts outside the CDR3, is KAGVTQTPRYLIKTRGQQVTLSCSPISGHRSVSWYQQTPGQGLQFLFEYFSETQRNKGNFPGRFSGRQFSNSRSEMNVSTLELGDSALYLCASSLVIGGDTEAFFGQGTRLTVV.

This clonotype was counted between two and nine times. This rearrangement joins TRBV10-1 to TRBJ2-1; TRBD2 aligns across 9 bases. Germline lookup yields CDR1 WNHNN and CDR2 SYGVQD (reference sequence). The CDR3 totals 16 residues. V trimming: 0 bases; J trimming: 8 bases; junction bases outside the gene matches: 8. The chain's CDR3 is CASSESTSGRRDEQFF. The CDR3 region has the DNA TGCGCCAGCAGTGAGTCAACGAGCGGGAGGCGAGATGAGCAGTTCTTC.

The V gene is TRBV7-8, the J gene TRBJ2-7, with D tentatively TRBD1 (5 bases). Looked up from germline, CDR1 is SGHVS and CDR2 is FQNEAQ. V was pared by 1 base and J by 2 bases, with 9 bases between. The CDR3 totals 14 residues. The CDR3 DNA reads as TGTGCCAGCAGCTTAGTCGGCAGGGCCTACGAGCAGTACTTC. Its protein is CASSLVGRAYEQYF. The full variable domain, with the rest looked up from reference TRBV7-8 and TRBJ2-7, is GAGVSQSPRYKVAKRGQDVALRCDPISGHVSLFWYQQALGQGPEFLTYFQNEAQLDKSGLPSDRFFAERPEGSVSTLKIQRTQQEDSAVYLCASSLVGRAYEQYFGPGTRLTVT.

This clonotype was seen repeatedly, ten times or more. The chain recombines TRBV24-1 with TRBJ2-1, with 7 bases lining up with TRBD2. With 3 bases clipped from V and 0 bases from J, the junction kept 4 bases outside the gene matches. Germline CDR1 reads KGHDR; CDR2 reads SFDVKD. This CDR3 has 16 residues. CDR3 in DNA: TGTGCCACCAGTGATACAGCGGGGAGCTCCTACAATGAGCAGTTCTTC. Amino acid sequence: CATSDTAGSSYNEQFF.

This clonotype was recorded at least ten times. V gene TRBV6-1 combines with J gene TRBJ2-7, with TRBD1 matching 11 bases. This CDR3 has 14 amino acids. Trimming at V came to 7 bases and at J to 8 bases, leaving 10 bases not matched to a gene. Germline V gene data show CDR1 as MNHNS and CDR2 as SASEGT. The CDR3 is CASTSVGTGGQQYF. The CDR3, as DNA: TGTGCCAGCACCTCCGTCGGGACAGGGGGACAGCAGTACTTC.

At least ten counts were recorded for this clonotype. V usage is TRBV5-5 and J usage is TRBJ2-5; no clear D. From germline, CDR1 is SGHKS and CDR2 YYEKEE (reference sequence). This CDR3 spans 15 amino acids. V was clipped by 0 bases and J by 0 bases, with 9 bases between them. The CDR3 DNA is TGTGCCAGCAGCTTGGTTCCTGGACACCAAGAGACCCAGTACTTC. This gives the protein CASSLVPGHQETQYF.

The chain is built from TRBV2 and TRBJ2-7; 7 bases are shared with TRBD1. The CDR3 has 11 amino acids. The J segment lost 6 bases and the V segment lost 8 bases, leaving 4 bases of the junction unmatched. Germline V CDR1 and CDR2: SNHLY, FYNNEI. The CDR3 region is CASFYRGEQYF. In DNA, the CDR3 is TGTGCCAGCTTCTACAGGGGCGAGCAGTACTTC.

In this sample, this clonotype turned up a few times. The chain combines TRBV6-1 with TRBJ1-1; maybe TRBD1 (6 bases). CDR3 size: 13 residues. Trimming removed 9 bases at V and 5 bases at J, with 16 bases between. CDR1 and CDR2 (germline): MNHNS, SASEGT. CDR3 nucleotide sequence: TGTGCCAGTTACCAGGGGATTTTAACTGAAGCTTTCTTT. Protein sequence: CASYQGILTEAFF.

This clonotype was observed at least ten times. CDR3 DNA: TGCAGTGCTAGAGATCGGGCAGGGATGACCTACGAGCAGTACTTC. It translates to CSARDRAGMTYEQYF. This chain joins TRBV20-1 and TRBJ2-7; D possibly corresponds to TRBD1 (5 bases). V shed 0 bases and J shed 2 bases, with 14 bases lying between them. This CDR3 is 15 amino acids long. Per the germline V gene, CDR1 is DFQATT and CDR2 is SNEGSKA (reference sequence).

This clonotype has at least ten counts. The V gene is TRBV4-1, the J gene TRBJ2-1, with D maybe TRBD2 (5 bases). The CDR3 totals 16 residues. CDR1 MGHRA and CDR2 YSYEKL come from the germline V gene. V dropped 1 base and J dropped 2 bases, with 12 bases sitting between them. The CDR3 spells CASSQVGLGAYNEQFF. CDR3 sequence (DNA): TGCGCCAGCAGCCAAGTAGGACTGGGAGCCTACAATGAGCAGTTCTTC.